These T cell receptor beta chains were read from a single sample in a study of T cell responses to AZD1222 COVID-19 vaccine. The table came from immunoSEQ multiplex PCR; TCRdb's copy has only in-frame clones and leaves some out. The table lists some 120,000 clones, about 91% of them singletons. The material sequenced was peripheral blood, taken on day 0 of AZD1222 vaccination. The receptors shown here come from an adult in good health. Each CDR3 is given with its conserved first and last residue. D genes are given only for firm matches. Clone sizes are given selectively: once, few, many, or a class where the clone is expanded.

size: -
D: TRBD1
J: TRBJ1-6
V: TRBV7-2
DNA: TGTGCCAGCAGCCCTAGGAGCGGACAGGGGTATAATTCACCCCTCCACTTT
CDR3: CASSPRSGQGYNSPLHF

size: once
D: TRBD1
J: TRBJ1-1
V: TRBV28
DNA: TGTGCCAGCAGGCTGGACAGGACAGGGGCTTTCTTT
CDR3: CASRLDRTGAFF

size: -
D: TRBD2
J: TRBJ2-1
V: TRBV24-1
DNA: TGTGCCACCGGGACTAGCGGGACCTACAATGAGCAGTTCTTC
CDR3: CATGTSGTYNEQFF

size: -
D: -
J: TRBJ1-5
V: TRBV7-9
DNA: TGTGCCAGCAGCTTATTGGGGGGGGCGAATCAGCCCCAGCATTTT
CDR3: CASSLLGGANQPQHF

size: -
D: TRBD1
J: TRBJ2-7
V: TRBV6-5
DNA: TGTGCCAGCAGCAGGCGACAGGGGGGCTACGAGCAGTACTTC
CDR3: CASSRRQGGYEQYF

size: few
D: -
J: TRBJ2-1
V: TRBV19
DNA: TGTGCCAGTAGTATTAACACCCTCGTGCAGTTCTTC
CDR3: CASSINTLVQFF

size: -
D: TRBD1
J: TRBJ2-3
V: TRBV2
DNA: TGTGCCAGCACTGACAGGGGACCAGATACGCAGTATTTT
CDR3: CASTDRGPDTQYF

size: -
D: -
J: TRBJ2-7
V: TRBV18
DNA: TGTGCCAGCTCACCTACCTTAGCGGCGGTCGAGCAGTACTTC
CDR3: CASSPTLAAVEQYF

size: -
D: -
J: TRBJ2-1
V: TRBV6-2/TRBV6-3
DNA: TGTGCCAGCAGTTACTCGACGCAGGGTGAGCAGTTCTTC
CDR3: CASSYSTQGEQFF

size: -
D: -
J: TRBJ2-7
V: TRBV11-1
DNA: TGTGCCAGCAGCCGATGGGCAGGGGCCTCCTACGAGCAGTACTTC
CDR3: CASSRWAGASYEQYF

size: -
D: -
J: TRBJ1-1
V: TRBV18
DNA: TGTGCCAGCTCACCAACGGGGTCGGGCACTGAAGCTTTCTTT
CDR3: CASSPTGSGTEAFF

size: -
D: -
J: TRBJ2-3
V: TRBV24-1
DNA: TGTGCCACCAGTGACTCGAACGGGGATACGCAGTATTTT
CDR3: CATSDSNGDTQYF

size: -
D: TRBD2
J: TRBJ2-1
V: TRBV5-8
DNA: TGTGCCAGCAGGGGGCCCACTAGCGGGAGGACCTACAATGAGCAGTTCTTC
CDR3: CASRGPTSGRTYNEQFF

size: -
D: -
J: TRBJ2-1
V: TRBV5-4
DNA: TGTGCCAGCAGCCTCGACTGGCACAATGAGCAGTTCTTC
CDR3: CASSLDWHNEQFF

size: once
D: -
J: TRBJ2-5
V: TRBV11-2
DNA: TGTGCCAGCAGCTTAGAACTAGCCAGGGAGACCCAGTACTTC
CDR3: CASSLELARETQYF

size: -
D: TRBD1
J: TRBJ2-7
V: TRBV19
DNA: TGTGCCAGTAGTATCTCCGGGAGGGGGACAGGGGACTACGAGCAGTACTTC
CDR3: CASSISGRGTGDYEQYF

size: -
D: TRBD2
J: TRBJ2-7
V: TRBV6-5
DNA: TGTGCCAGCAGGGGACTAGCGGGAGCCTACGAGCAGTACTTC
CDR3: CASRGLAGAYEQYF

size: -
D: -
J: TRBJ1-1
V: TRBV20-1
DNA: TGCAGTGCTAGAGTCGGGACTGAAGCTTTCTTT
CDR3: CSARVGTEAFF

size: -
D: -
J: TRBJ1-4
V: TRBV19
DNA: TGTGCCAGTACCCCGGGCCTCCCTGCCAATGAAAAACTGTTTTTT
CDR3: CASTPGLPANEKLFF

size: -
D: -
J: TRBJ1-2
V: TRBV15
DNA: TGTGCCACCAGCCCCCCGAATCCCACCTCCAACTATGGCTACACCTTC
CDR3: CATSPPNPTSNYGYTF

size: -
D: -
J: TRBJ2-7
V: TRBV6-5
DNA: TGTGCCAGCAGTTACCCCAGGACCCAGGGCGCCTACGAGCAGTACTTC
CDR3: CASSYPRTQGAYEQYF

size: -
D: TRBD1
J: TRBJ2-5
V: TRBV4-1
DNA: TGCGCCAGCAGTATTGACAGGGAAGAGACCCAGTACTTC
CDR3: CASSIDREETQYF

size: -
D: -
J: TRBJ2-1
V: TRBV4-1
DNA: TGCGCCAGCAGCCCCTTAGGGCTAGTCGTAAATGAGCAGTTCTTC
CDR3: CASSPLGLVVNEQFF

size: -
D: -
J: TRBJ2-1
V: TRBV2
DNA: TGTGCCAGCAACCTAGCGCTATACAATGAGCAGTTCTTC
CDR3: CASNLALYNEQFF

size: -
D: -
J: TRBJ1-4
V: TRBV5-5
DNA: TGTGCCAGCAGCTTGGATGGGAGAACTAATGAAAAACTGTTTTTT
CDR3: CASSLDGRTNEKLFF

size: -
D: -
J: TRBJ1-4
V: TRBV4-1
DNA: TGCGCCAGCAGCCAACTAACTTCAACTAATGAAAAACTGTTTTTT
CDR3: CASSQLTSTNEKLFF

size: few
D: -
J: TRBJ2-5
V: TRBV6-5
DNA: TGTGCCAGCAGCGGTGGGCTAGTTAGAGAGACCCAGTACTTC
CDR3: CASSGGLVRETQYF

size: -
D: -
J: TRBJ2-7
V: TRBV3-1/TRBV3-2
DNA: TGTGCCAGCAGCCGAATGGCAGGGGCAAGGGAGCAGTACTTC
CDR3: CASSRMAGAREQYF

size: -
D: -
J: TRBJ2-7
V: TRBV7-9
DNA: TGTGCCAGCAGCCCGACAGGAAACGAGCAGTACTTC
CDR3: CASSPTGNEQYF

size: -
D: TRBD1
J: TRBJ1-2
V: TRBV18
DNA: TGTGCCAGCTCACTCCCACGGTTCGGACAGGCGGATTGGGGCTACACCTTC
CDR3: CASSLPRFGQADWGYTF

size: -
D: -
J: TRBJ1-2
V: TRBV2
DNA: TGTGCCAGCAGTGAATTGGTGAAATATGGCTACACCTTC
CDR3: CASSELVKYGYTF

size: -
D: -
J: TRBJ1-5
V: TRBV18
DNA: TGTGCCAGCTCACCAATCCCGGGGAGTGTAAGGCCCCAGCATTTT
CDR3: CASSPIPGSVRPQHF

size: -
D: -
J: TRBJ1-2
V: TRBV2
DNA: TGTGCCAGCAGTGAAGCGGGGGCAGGGAGGTACTATGGCTACACCTTC
CDR3: CASSEAGAGRYYGYTF

size: -
D: -
J: TRBJ2-7
V: TRBV14
DNA: TGTGCCAGCAGGCAAAGTAACCGGGGATACGAGCAGTACTTC
CDR3: CASRQSNRGYEQYF

size: -
D: -
J: TRBJ2-2
V: TRBV4-3
DNA: TGCGCCAGCAGCCACCTCCCTGGGGAGCTGTTTTTT
CDR3: CASSHLPGELFF

size: -
D: -
J: TRBJ1-5
V: TRBV7-9
DNA: TGTGCCAGCAGCTTAGGAGATGACAGCAGTAGGCCCCAGCATTTT
CDR3: CASSLGDDSSRPQHF

size: -
D: -
J: TRBJ1-5
V: TRBV5-1
DNA: TGCGCCAGCAGCTTGGTGGCAGGGGCCGAGATTAGGCATTTT
CDR3: CASSLVAGAEIRHF